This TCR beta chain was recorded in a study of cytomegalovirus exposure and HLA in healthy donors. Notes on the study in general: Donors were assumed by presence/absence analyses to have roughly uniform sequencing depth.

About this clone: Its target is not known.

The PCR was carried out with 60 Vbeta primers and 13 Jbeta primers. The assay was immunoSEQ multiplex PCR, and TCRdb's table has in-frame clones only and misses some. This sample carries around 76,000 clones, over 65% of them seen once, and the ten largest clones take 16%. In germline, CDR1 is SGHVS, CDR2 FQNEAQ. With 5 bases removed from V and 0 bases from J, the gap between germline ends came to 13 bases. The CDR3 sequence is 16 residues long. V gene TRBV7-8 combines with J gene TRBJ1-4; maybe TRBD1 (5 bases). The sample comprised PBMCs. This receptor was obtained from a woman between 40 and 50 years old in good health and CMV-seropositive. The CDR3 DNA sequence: TGTGCCAGCAGCGCCTTCGACAGTACAACTAATGAAAAACTGTTTTTT. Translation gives CASSAFDSTTNEKLFF.